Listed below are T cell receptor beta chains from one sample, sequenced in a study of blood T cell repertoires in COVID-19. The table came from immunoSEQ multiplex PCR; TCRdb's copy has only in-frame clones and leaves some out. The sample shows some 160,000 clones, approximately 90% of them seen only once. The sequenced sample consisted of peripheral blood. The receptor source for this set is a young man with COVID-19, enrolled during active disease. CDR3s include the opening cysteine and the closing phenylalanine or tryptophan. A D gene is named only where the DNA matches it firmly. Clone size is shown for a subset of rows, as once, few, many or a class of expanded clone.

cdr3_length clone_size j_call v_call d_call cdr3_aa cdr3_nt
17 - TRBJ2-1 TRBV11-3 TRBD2 CASSLRAGTSGSNEQFF TGTGCCAGCAGCCTACGCGCCGGGACTAGCGGCAGCAATGAGCAGTTCTTC
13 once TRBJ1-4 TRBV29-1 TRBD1 CSVQTGADEKLFF TGCAGCGTTCAGACAGGGGCGGATGAAAAACTGTTTTTT
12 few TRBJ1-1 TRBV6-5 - CANSISKRAAFF TGTGCCAACTCCATTTCAAAGAGGGCAGCTTTCTTT
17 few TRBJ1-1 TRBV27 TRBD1 CASSFSRGASPVTEAFF TGTGCCAGCAGTTTCTCCAGGGGGGCAAGTCCCGTCACTGAAGCTTTCTTT
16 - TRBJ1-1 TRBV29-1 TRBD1 CSVGPGTGGAGTEAFF TGCAGCGTTGGACCCGGGACAGGGGGCGCAGGCACTGAAGCTTTCTTT
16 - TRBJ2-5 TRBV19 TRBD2 CASAAWGLAVQETQYF TGTGCCAGTGCCGCCTGGGGACTAGCGGTACAAGAGACCCAGTACTTC
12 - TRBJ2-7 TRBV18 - CASSAEGYEQYF TGTGCCAGCTCAGCCGAGGGATACGAGCAGTACTTC
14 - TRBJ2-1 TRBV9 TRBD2 CASSASGRAYEQFF TGTGCCAGCAGCGCCAGCGGGAGGGCCTATGAGCAGTTCTTC
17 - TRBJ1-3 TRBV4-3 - CASSQDPTGAAGNTIYF TGCGCCAGCAGCCAAGATCCCACTGGAGCGGCTGGAAACACCATATATTTT
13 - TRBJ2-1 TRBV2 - CASSEVADNEQFF TGTGCCAGCAGTGAGGTGGCGGACAATGAGCAGTTCTTC
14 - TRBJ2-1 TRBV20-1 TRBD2 CSASIAGLGYEQFF TGCAGTGCTAGTATAGCGGGACTAGGCTATGAGCAGTTCTTC
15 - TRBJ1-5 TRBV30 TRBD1 CAWRAPDRGNQPQHF TGTGCCTGGAGGGCGCCGGACAGGGGAAATCAGCCCCAGCATTTT
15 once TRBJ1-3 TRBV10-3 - CAISESRSSGNTIYF TGTGCCATCAGTGAGTCGCGAAGCTCTGGAAACACCATATATTTT
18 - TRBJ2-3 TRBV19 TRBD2 CASSIGNVVAGLTDTQYF TGTGCCAGTAGTATTGGGAACGTAGTAGCGGGACTCACAGATACGCAGTATTTT
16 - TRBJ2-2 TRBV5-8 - CASSLVLISNTGELFF TGTGCCAGCAGCTTGGTGTTAATATCGAACACCGGGGAGCTGTTTTTT
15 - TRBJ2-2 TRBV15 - CATSRERLNTGELFF TGTGCCACCAGCAGAGAGAGACTGAACACCGGGGAGCTGTTTTTT
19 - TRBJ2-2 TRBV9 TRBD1 CASSVTWIPGQGPVGELFF TGTGCCAGCAGCGTAACATGGATTCCGGGACAGGGTCCAGTGGGGGAGCTGTTTTTT
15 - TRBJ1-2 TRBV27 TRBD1 CASSTIGTGGYGYTF TGTGCCAGCAGCACCATCGGGACAGGGGGCTATGGCTACACCTTC
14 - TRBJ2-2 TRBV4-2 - CASSQDSQHGELFF TGTGCCAGCAGCCAAGATTCACAGCACGGGGAGCTGTTTTTT
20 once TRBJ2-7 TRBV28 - CASSPRTGGGAVGVYYEQYF TGTGCCAGCAGTCCTCGCACAGGTGGAGGGGCAGTGGGGGTTTACTACGAGCAGTACTTC
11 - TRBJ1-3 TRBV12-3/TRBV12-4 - CASKARGTIYF TGTGCCAGCAAGGCTAGGGGCACCATATATTTT
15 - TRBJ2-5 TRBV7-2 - CASSPLGTNEETQYF TGTGCCAGCAGCCCGTTAGGGACAAATGAAGAGACCCAGTACTTC
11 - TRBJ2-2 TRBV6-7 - CASRGEKELFF TGTGCCAGCAGGGGAGAGAAGGAGCTGTTTTTT
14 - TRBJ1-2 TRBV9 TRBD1 CASSVRAGGDGYTF TGTGCCAGCAGCGTTAGGGCAGGGGGCGATGGCTACACCTTC
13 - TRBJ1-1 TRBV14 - CASSQLAGTEAFF TGTGCCAGCAGCCAATTGGCGGGCACTGAAGCTTTCTTT